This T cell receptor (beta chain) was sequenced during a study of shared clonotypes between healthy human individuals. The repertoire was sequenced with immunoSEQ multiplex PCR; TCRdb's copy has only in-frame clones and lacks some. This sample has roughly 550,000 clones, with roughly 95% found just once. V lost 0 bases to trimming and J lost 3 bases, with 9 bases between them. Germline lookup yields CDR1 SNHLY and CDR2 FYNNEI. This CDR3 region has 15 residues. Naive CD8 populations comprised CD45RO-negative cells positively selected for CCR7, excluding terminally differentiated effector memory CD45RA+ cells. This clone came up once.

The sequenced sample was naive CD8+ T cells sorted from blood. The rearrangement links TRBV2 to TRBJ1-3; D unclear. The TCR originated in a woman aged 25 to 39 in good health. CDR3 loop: CASSEARTVGNTIYF. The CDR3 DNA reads TGTGCCAGCAGTGAAGCGCGAACGGTTGGAAACACCATATATTTT.